One sample yielded the 11 T cell receptor beta chains listed below, sequenced in a study of vaccination effects on CD4 cells after COVID-19. ViraFEST assay sequencing came after antigen-specific CD4+ T cells were expanded with viral peptide pools. Researchers isolated CD4+ T cells once approximately eleven days of culture had elapsed. According to PCR results, the person was infected with SARS-CoV-2 between March and December 2020. These receptors have no known antigen. Using immunoSEQ multiplex PCR, the repertoire was profiled, and TCRdb retains in-frame clones only, with some absent. Here the sample spans 40,000 to 50,000 clones, 65% to 70% being singletons. Sequencing used CD4+ T cells from PBMCs cultured with a peptide pool, obtained before COVID-19 vaccination. The receptors come from a human donor who had a prior SARS-CoV-2 infection.

This chain links TRBV3-1 (or the pseudogene TRBV3-2) with TRBJ2-5, with D uncertain. Germline V gives CDR1 LGHDT, CDR2 YNNKEL (reference sequence). Trimming stripped 2 bases from V and 4 bases from J, with 8 bases between. The CDR3 is 13 amino acids. The CDR3 DNA reads TGTGCCAGCAGCCAATCCGGCGTAGAGACCCAGTACTTC. This gives the protein CASSQSGVETQYF.

This clone showed up just a few times. This chain joins TRBV9 and TRBJ2-7; a possible D gene is TRBD1 (5 bases). CDR1 and CDR2 (germline): SGDLS, YYNGEE. V was cut by 0 bases and J by 6 bases, with 16 bases left in between. This CDR3 spans 15 amino acids. The CDR3 protein is CASSVGIGDPFEQYF. CDR3 sequence (DNA): TGTGCCAGCAGCGTAGGTATAGGGGATCCTTTCGAGCAGTACTTC. Together with reference TRBV9 and TRBJ2-7, the CDR3 gives the full variable domain: DSGVTQTPKHLITATGQRVTLRCSPRSGDLSVYWYQQSLDQGLQFLIQYYNGEERAKGNILERFSAQQFPDLHSELNLSSLELGDSALYFCASSVGIGDPFEQYFGPGTRLTVT.

This chain connects TRBV12-3 or TRBV12-4 to TRBJ1-2; 7 nucleotides line up with TRBD1. The CDR3 totals 12 residues. V trimming: 4 bases; J trimming: 5 bases; junction bases outside the gene matches: 1. CDR3 amino acids: CASSYRGYGYTF. CDR3 in DNA: TGTGCCAGCAGTTACAGGGGATATGGCTACACCTTC.

This chain joins TRBV11-2 and TRBJ2-5, with 12 bases fitting TRBD2. Trimming removed 0 bases from V and 5 bases from J; junction bases left unmatched: 4. The germline V gene encodes CDR1 SGHAT and CDR2 FQNNGV. The CDR3 length is 16 residues. The CDR3 sequence is CASSLDRTSGGETQYF. CDR3 DNA sequence: TGTGCCAGCAGCTTAGACCGTACTAGCGGGGGGGAGACCCAGTACTTC.

Only a few counts were recorded for this clone. The chain links TRBV30 to TRBJ2-1; D gene unclear. Trimming pared 2 bases from V and 9 bases from J, leaving 14 bases between. The CDR3 is 13 amino acids. Germline V lookup: CDR1 GTSNPN, CDR2 SVGIG (reference sequence). In DNA, the CDR3 is TGTGCCTGGAGTATTAGGCAGGATAGTGAGCAGTTCTTC. Translating gives CAWSIRQDSEQFF.

This chain links TRBV7-2 with TRBJ2-3, with 11 bases matching TRBD2. Germline CDR1 SGHTA, CDR2 FQGNSA. Trimming at V came to 5 bases and at J to 6 bases, leaving 7 bases not matched to a gene. CDR3 length equals 15 residues. CDR3 region: CASSLQVAGGDTQYF. In nucleotides, the CDR3 is TGTGCCAGCAGCCTACAAGTAGCGGGAGGGGATACGCAGTATTTT.

A single count supports this clone. J is TRBJ2-1 and V is TRBV7-9; 9 bases agree with TRBD1. With V trimmed by 5 bases and J by 4 bases, 12 bases remained unmatched. Looked up from germline, CDR1 is SEHNR and CDR2 is FQNEAQ (reference sequence). CDR3 length equals 17 residues. Here the CDR3 reads CASSPGQGPLGYNEQFF. The CDR3 DNA is TGTGCCAGCAGCCCGGGACAGGGACCCCTTGGGTACAATGAGCAGTTCTTC.

The chain employs TRBV5-6 and TRBJ1-5, with a weak D call TRBD1 (5 bases). Germline V gives CDR1 SGHDT, CDR2 YYEEEE. This CDR3 comprises 15 residues. Trimming stripped 3 bases from V and 5 bases from J, with 15 bases between. CDR3 region: CASSSRWGIDQPQHF. In DNA, the CDR3 is TGTGCCAGCAGCTCACGATGGGGGATTGATCAGCCCCAGCATTTT.

The chain uses TRBV5-1 and TRBJ1-1; D gene unclear. This CDR3 is 15 amino acids long. Trimming shortened V by 5 bases and J by 2 bases, and 16 bases separated the two germline ends. Looked up from germline, CDR1 is SGHRS and CDR2 is YFSETQ. CDR3 nucleotides: TGCGCCAGCAGAGACGGCAGAAGTATAAACACTGAAGCTTTCTTT. Translation gives CASRDGRSINTEAFF.

The V and J genes are TRBV9 and TRBJ2-2, with TRBD2 as a possible D gene (6 bases). The CDR3 covers 16 residues. Trimming left V 5 bases short and J 2 bases short, with 16 bases between. Germline CDR1 SGDLS, CDR2 YYNGEE. CDR3 protein: CASRVSGSSNTGELFF. The CDR3 DNA reads TGTGCCAGCAGGGTATCCGGGAGCTCCAACACCGGGGAGCTGTTTTTT.

A few counts support this clone. V is TRBV18 and J is TRBJ2-7; TRBD1 aligns across 8 bases. Looked up from germline, CDR1 is KGHSH and CDR2 is LQKENI. The CDR3 spans 15 residues. V lost 1 base to trimming and J lost 2 bases; unmatched junction nucleotides: 4. Here the CDR3 reads CASSPQTGATYEQYF. The CDR3 bases are TGTGCCAGCTCACCACAGACAGGGGCGACCTACGAGCAGTACTTC.